The 6 T cell receptor beta chains below were found in one sample sequenced in a study of T cells expressing NK-cell markers. From its re-call of the 5' RACE reads, TCRdb lists each CDR3 protein once, without DNA. The sample features approximately 380,000 distinct CDR3 sequences, with roughly 5.4% in its top ten. The specimen was blood T cells: a sorted CD56 or NKG2C T cell subset, CD4+ or CD8+ T cells, or bulk PBMC T cells (not recorded which). These receptors all stem from a man between 18 and 69 years old in good health.

This rearrangement joins TRBV12-3 or TRBV12-4 to TRBJ2-5. This CDR3 has 14 amino acids. The CDR3 loop reads CASSFSSQAETQYF.

This sequence joins TRBV7-7 and TRBJ2-2; the D call from TCRdb, TRBD1, cannot be confirmed without DNA. Germline-derived CDR1 and CDR2 are SSHAT and FNYEAQ (reference sequence). The length of the CDR3 is 19 residues. This chain's CDR3 is CASSLQPRAGGQNTGELFF.

The genes are TRBV11-1 and TRBJ2-7; the D call of TRBD2 rests on TCRdb alone, since no DNA is present to check it. The length of the CDR3 is 15 residues. Germline V gene sequence: CDR1 SGHAT, CDR2 FQDESV (reference sequence). The CDR3 loop is CASSKRTTTSYEQYF.

The chain carries TRBV7-9 and TRBJ2-7; TCRdb gives TRBD1 as the D gene, but with no DNA this cannot be confirmed. The V gene's germline CDR1 is SEHNR and CDR2 FQNEAQ (reference sequence). This CDR3 has 16 amino acids. The CDR3 is CASTGTGSSGDYEQYF.

The chain couples TRBV6-2 or TRBV6-3 to TRBJ1-2; the D call from TCRdb, TRBD1, cannot be confirmed without DNA. CDR3 size: 14 residues. Germline V gene lookup returns CDR1 MNHEY and CDR2 SVGEGT. The CDR3 reads CASSWDQMDYGYTF.

The J gene is TRBJ2-3, the V gene TRBV27; lacking DNA, the TRBD1 call made by TCRdb goes unchecked. Germline lookup yields CDR1 MNHEY and CDR2 SMNVEV (reference sequence). This CDR3 is built from 13 residues. This chain's CDR3 is CASSPRDRDTQYF.